The rows below give T cell receptor beta chains drawn from one sample of a study of cytomegalovirus exposure and HLA in healthy donors. Assay: immunoSEQ multiplex PCR; the TCRdb copy retains only in-frame clones and omits some. The table has hundreds of thousands of clones, about nine tenths seen once. Sequencing was carried out using PBMCs. These receptors originate from a woman under 30 in good health and CMV-seronegative. Both conserved end residues are part of each CDR3. D genes are given only for firm matches. Clone size, where shown, is once, few, many, or a class for clones that have expanded.

V: TRBV4-2; size: .; D: TRBD2; J: TRBJ2-7; DNA: TGTGCCAGCAGCCAGGGACTAGCGGGAGGGGCCTACGAGCAGTACTTC; CDR3: CASSQGLAGGAYEQYF
V: TRBV5-1; size: .; D: .; J: TRBJ2-7; DNA: TGCGCCAGCAGCATGGTCGGGGATTCCTACGAGCAGTACTTC; CDR3: CASSMVGDSYEQYF
V: TRBV2; size: .; D: TRBD2; J: TRBJ2-2; DNA: TGTGCCAGCGGGGGGACTAGCGGGAACGGGGAGCTGTTTTTT; CDR3: CASGGTSGNGELFF
V: TRBV14; size: .; D: TRBD1; J: TRBJ1-4; DNA: TGTGCCAGCAGCCAAGAGTCGTCCTGGACAGGGCTTCGCATGGGAGAAAAACTGTTTTTT; CDR3: CASSQESSWTGLRMGEKLFF
V: TRBV5-1; size: .; D: .; J: TRBJ2-3; DNA: TGCGCCAGCAAAAGGGGTGATACGCAGTATTTT; CDR3: CASKRGDTQYF
V: TRBV28; size: .; D: TRBD1; J: TRBJ2-7; DNA: TGTGCCAGCAGTTCGGGACAGGGGATGAAGGAGCAGTACTTC; CDR3: CASSSGQGMKEQYF
V: TRBV19; size: .; D: TRBD1; J: TRBJ1-2; DNA: TGTGCCAGTAGTGAGGACAGGGGAGGCCGCATAGACTATGGCTACACCTTC; CDR3: CASSEDRGGRIDYGYTF
V: TRBV19; size: once; D: .; J: TRBJ1-2; DNA: TGTGCCAGTCAAGACAGACTTGGCTACACCTTC; CDR3: CASQDRLGYTF
V: TRBV5-5; size: .; D: .; J: TRBJ1-4; DNA: TGTGCCAGCAGTTTGACAGTGACGGGGGAAAAACTGTTTTTT; CDR3: CASSLTVTGEKLFF
V: TRBV2; size: .; D: TRBD1; J: TRBJ1-1; DNA: TGTGCCAGCAACCAGGACAGGGTAGAGAGCACTGAAGCTTTCTTT; CDR3: CASNQDRVESTEAFF
V: TRBV5-1; size: .; D: TRBD2; J: TRBJ2-5; DNA: TGCGCCAGCAGCTTGAAGGCTAGCGGGGGCACAGGGGGAGAGACCCAGTACTTC; CDR3: CASSLKASGGTGGETQYF
V: TRBV5-8; size: .; D: .; J: TRBJ1-5; DNA: TGTGCCAGCAGCTTGTTCGAGTATAGCAATCAGCCCCAGCATTTT; CDR3: CASSLFEYSNQPQHF
V: TRBV27; size: .; D: TRBD1; J: TRBJ2-3; DNA: TGTGCCAGCAGGTTACGGGACAGGGCCGGGACAGATACGCAGTATTTT; CDR3: CASRLRDRAGTDTQYF
V: TRBV27; size: .; D: .; J: TRBJ1-5; DNA: TGTGCCAGCAGTTTATCCCCAGGGTATCAGCCCCAGCATTTT; CDR3: CASSLSPGYQPQHF
V: TRBV2; size: .; D: TRBD1; J: TRBJ1-5; DNA: TGTGCCAGCAGAATAACAGGGGACCAGCCCCAGCATTTT; CDR3: CASRITGDQPQHF
V: TRBV11-2; size: .; D: TRBD2; J: TRBJ2-3; DNA: TGTGCCAGCAGCTCCACGAACCTGTTAGCGGGACGACCCACAGATACGCAGTATTTT; CDR3: CASSSTNLLAGRPTDTQYF
V: TRBV4-1; size: .; D: .; J: TRBJ1-2; DNA: TGCGCCAGCAGCCAAGGCCGGGACATCGATAACTATGGCTACACCTTC; CDR3: CASSQGRDIDNYGYTF
V: TRBV7-8; size: .; D: .; J: TRBJ1-1; DNA: TGTGCCAGCAGCTTAGGCCCACAGGGGAACACTGAAGCTTTCTTT; CDR3: CASSLGPQGNTEAFF
V: TRBV4-2; size: .; D: .; J: TRBJ2-7; DNA: TGTGCCAGCAGCCAATCGGGACAATTCTCCTACGAGCAGTACTTC; CDR3: CASSQSGQFSYEQYF
V: TRBV7-8; size: .; D: .; J: TRBJ1-4; DNA: TGTGCCAGCAGCACCCGGGACGGGGGGGGAAAACTGTTTTTT; CDR3: CASSTRDGGGKLFF
V: TRBV4-1; size: .; D: .; J: TRBJ2-7; DNA: TGCGCCAGCAGCCAAGTTGCCGAGGGCATCCACAAGCAGTACTTC; CDR3: CASSQVAEGIHKQYF
V: TRBV10-1; size: many; D: TRBD1; J: TRBJ1-1; DNA: TGCGCCAGCAGCGGGACAGGGATGTCTGAAGCTTTCTTT; CDR3: CASSGTGMSEAFF
V: TRBV5-1; size: .; D: .; J: TRBJ1-2; DNA: TGCGCCAGCAGCTTGATGGCAGGGCCAGACTATGGCTACACCTTC; CDR3: CASSLMAGPDYGYTF
V: TRBV10-2; size: .; D: .; J: TRBJ2-7; DNA: TGCGCCAGCAGTGATTACTACGAGCAGTACTTC; CDR3: CASSDYYEQYF
V: TRBV10-1; size: .; D: .; J: TRBJ2-3; DNA: TGCGCCAGCAGTGAACGGCGGGGAGTTGGAGATACGCAGTATTTT; CDR3: CASSERRGVGDTQYF
V: TRBV28; size: .; D: .; J: TRBJ2-1; DNA: TGTGCCAGCCGTTGGCCGAACAATGAGCAGTTCTTC; CDR3: CASRWPNNEQFF
V: TRBV5-8; size: .; D: .; J: TRBJ2-7; DNA: TGTGCCAGCAGCGTAAACTTCTACGAGCAGTACTTC; CDR3: CASSVNFYEQYF
V: TRBV27; size: .; D: .; J: TRBJ1-5; DNA: TGTGCCAGCAGTTCCCGACAAACGGGACAGCCCCAGCATTTT; CDR3: CASSSRQTGQPQHF
V: TRBV27; size: .; D: .; J: TRBJ1-2; DNA: TGTGCCAGCAGTTTATCGAGAGGGGGCTATGGCTACACCTTC; CDR3: CASSLSRGGYGYTF
V: TRBV4-2; size: .; D: TRBD1; J: TRBJ2-3; DNA: TGTGCCAGCAGCCCCGGACAGGAGGCAGATACGCAGTATTTT; CDR3: CASSPGQEADTQYF
V: TRBV6-1; size: .; D: TRBD1; J: TRBJ2-7; DNA: TGTGCCAGCAGATATGGACAGGGCTACGAGCAGTACTTC; CDR3: CASRYGQGYEQYF
V: TRBV9; size: many; D: .; J: TRBJ1-2; DNA: TGTGCCAGCAGCGTAGGGGCAGGTCCAACACCTAACTATGGCTACACCTTC; CDR3: CASSVGAGPTPNYGYTF
V: TRBV5-1; size: .; D: .; J: TRBJ2-1; DNA: TGCGCCAGCAGCTTGGCGACTAACGGTGAGCAGTTCTTC; CDR3: CASSLATNGEQFF
V: TRBV5-1; size: .; D: TRBD1; J: TRBJ1-6; DNA: TGCGCCAGCAGCTCGAGACAGGGGTTCGATAATTCACCCCTCCACTTT; CDR3: CASSSRQGFDNSPLHF
V: TRBV4-1; size: .; D: .; J: TRBJ2-3; DNA: TGCGCCAGCAGCCAAGAACCTAGGAGCACAGATACGCAGTATTTT; CDR3: CASSQEPRSTDTQYF
V: TRBV6-5; size: once; D: TRBD2; J: TRBJ2-7; DNA: TGTGCCAGCAGTTACAGGGGCAGCGGGGGAGTAAACGAGCAGTACTTC; CDR3: CASSYRGSGGVNEQYF
V: TRBV2; size: .; D: TRBD1; J: TRBJ2-2; DNA: TGTGCCAGCTCTTGGGACAGGGGCACCGGGGAGCTGTTTTTT; CDR3: CASSWDRGTGELFF
V: TRBV7-9; size: .; D: TRBD2; J: TRBJ2-7; DNA: TGTGCCAGCAGCCTCGGGGGGAATCCTTACTCCTACGAGCAGTACTTC; CDR3: CASSLGGNPYSYEQYF
V: TRBV7-8; size: few; D: .; J: TRBJ2-1; DNA: TGTGCCAGCAGCTTAGAGTCGGCTCGAGGCTCCTACAATGAGCAGTTCTTC; CDR3: CASSLESARGSYNEQFF